The entry that follows covers one T cell receptor (beta chain) sequence. Its target is not known. Using its own MiXCR run on the 5' RACE reads, TCRdb lists one record per CDR3 protein. The sample holds roughly 40,000 distinct CDR3 sequences, approximately 7% seen once. The data are from a study of spatial heterogeneity in lung cancer. V shed 7 bases and J 8 bases; nucleotides not matched to a gene: 11. The CDR3 is 15 residues long. Germline lookup yields CDR1 MDHEN and CDR2 SYDVKM. Time point meaning: sample taken at primary tumor resection. Tumor, nontumor lung or frozen PBMC supplied whole RNA, sequenced without sorting. Study-level results: Ubiquitous expanded tumor TCRs were seen in blood more at resection than at follow-up.

This chain links TRBV28 with TRBJ1-4; 9 bases fit TRBD1. The sequence derives from a female donor with early-stage non-small cell lung cancer. Source: PBMCs, taken at surgery. CDR3 amino acids: CASITRRGTGEKLFF. The DNA for the CDR3 is TGTGCCAGCATTACCAGGCGGGGGACAGGGGAAAAACTGTTTTTT.